This T cell receptor (beta chain) was obtained from a study of regulatory T cells in long-lasting Graves disease. General study points: Persistent Graves' patients showed less TCR diversity than newly diagnosed ones.

Relying on iRepertoire HTBI primers and Arm-PCR of CDR3 regions, the team built TCR beta libraries. MiXCR, run by TCRdb on the multiplex PCR reads, gives a single entry per CDR3 protein. The table has more than 350,000 distinct CDR3 sequences, 15% seen once. Notes on this clonotype: As yet, its antigen is unknown.

The CDR3 runs 14 residues. V was clipped by 5 bases and J by 2 bases; unmatched bases: 6. Germline V gene lookup returns CDR1 SGHRS and CDR2 YFSETQ. Time point given: newly diagnosed GD, antithyroid drugs for less than 3 months. There was RNA extracted from PBMCs, and the TCR library was made from it. This sample was also put to use in a study of T cells in Graves' hyperthyroidism and ophthalmopathy. Turning to that study: Orbital computed tomography and thyroid ultrasound, together with serum TRAb and thyroxine and clinical symptoms, were used for diagnoses. The HTBI primer set was used in a first-round RT-PCR of the TCR CDR3.

This specimen was peripheral blood mononuclear cells (PBMCs), taken at new diagnosis, from a patient treated with antithyroid drugs. The clonotype comes from a woman aged 25 to 39 with Graves disease. The rearrangement joins TRBV5-1 to TRBJ2-7; TRBD1 matches 8 bases. The CDR3 sequence: CASRTGDRTYEQYF. CDR3 coding DNA: TGCGCCAGCAGGACGGGGGACAGGACCTACGAGCAGTACTTC. Based on the CDR3 plus reference TRBV5-1 and TRBJ2-7, the full variable domain is KAGVTQTPRYLIKTRGQQVTLSCSPISGHRSVSWYQQTPGQGLQFLFEYFSETQRNKGNFPGRFSGRQFSNSRSEMNVSTLELGDSALYLCASRTGDRTYEQYFGPGTRLTVT.